What follows are 9 T cell receptor beta chains derived from one specimen sequenced in a study of control samples from healthy donors and cancer patients. Sequenced by immunoSEQ multiplex PCR; TCRdb stores in-frame clones only, minus some. The table lists 20,000 to 25,000 clones, approximately 80% of them singletons. The source material was PBMCs. All receptors derive from a man between 60 and 70 years old with colorectal cancer.

This rearrangement joins TRBV6-1 to TRBJ1-5; D call uncertain. Per germline, CDR1 MNHNS and CDR2 SASEGT. CDR3 size: 14 residues. With 2 bases removed from V and 4 bases from J, the gap between germline ends came to 9 bases. The CDR3 reads CASSERPYNQPQHF. CDR3 DNA sequence: TGTGCCAGCAGTGAAAGGCCTTATAATCAGCCCCAGCATTTT.

The chain recombines TRBV3-1 (or the pseudogene TRBV3-2) with TRBJ1-1; D gene uncertain. CDR1 LGHDT and CDR2 YNNKEL come from the germline V gene (reference sequence). This CDR3 is built from 14 residues. The V end was cut by 3 bases, the J end by 0 bases, with 8 bases between. In DNA, the CDR3 is TGTGCCAGCAGCCATGCTAAGGTGAACACTGAAGCTTTCTTT. Its protein product is CASSHAKVNTEAFF.

The gene calls are TRBV28 and TRBJ2-3; D is possibly TRBD1 (5 bases). The CDR3 spans 12 residues. Germline V gene data show CDR1 as MDHEN and CDR2 as SYDVKM. V was cut by 7 bases and J by 2 bases, with 7 bases left in between. CDR3 loop: CASTGYTDTQYF. The CDR3 DNA reads TGTGCCAGCACAGGGTACACAGATACGCAGTATTTT.

V gene TRBV24-1 combines with J gene TRBJ1-2; no definite D call. Germline loops: CDR1 KGHDR, CDR2 SFDVKD. Trimming removed 0 bases at V and 8 bases at J, with 3 bases between. The CDR3 covers 11 residues. In DNA form, the CDR3 reads TGTGCCACCAGTGATTTGGTGGGCTACACCTTC. It specifies CATSDLVGYTF.

The V and J genes are TRBV24-1 and TRBJ2-5; 11 nucleotides agree with TRBD2. The J segment lost 3 bases and the V segment lost 4 bases, leaving 3 bases of the junction unmatched. The CDR3 contains 15 residues. Germline values: CDR1 KGHDR, CDR2 SFDVKD. CDR3 sequence (DNA): TGTGCCACCAGTGACACGACTAGCGGGGAAGAGACCCAGTACTTC. This sequence encodes CATSDTTSGEETQYF.

V usage is TRBV6-5 and J usage is TRBJ1-2; 8 nucleotides match TRBD1. The trim removed 6 bases at V and 7 bases at J, leaving 7 bases unmatched. The germline V gene encodes CDR1 MNHEY and CDR2 SVGAGI. This CDR3 has 13 amino acids. The CDR3 sequence: CASRDRAYSGYTF. The CDR3 nucleotides are TGTGCCAGCAGGGACAGGGCCTATTCTGGCTACACCTTC.

This rearrangement joins TRBV20-1 to TRBJ1-2; D gene unclear. Deletions cut 3 bases from V and 8 bases from J, with 10 bases between. In germline, CDR1 is DFQATT, CDR2 SNEGSKA (reference sequence). This CDR3 contains 11 residues. The DNA for the CDR3 is TGCAGTGCTAGCTGGAGCAGGGGCTACACCTTC. Its protein is CSASWSRGYTF.

The rearrangement joins TRBV6-6 to TRBJ2-1, with TRBD2 as a possible D gene (5 bases). This CDR3 region has 13 residues. CDR1 and CDR2 from the germline V gene are MNHNY and SVGAGI (reference sequence). V was clipped by 6 bases and J by 6 bases, with 12 bases between them. The CDR3 nucleotides read TGTGCCAGCAGGAGGGCTTGGGCCAATGAGCAGTTCTTC. Its protein is CASRRAWANEQFF.

This rearrangement joins TRBV30 to TRBJ2-2; D is perhaps TRBD2 (5 bases). The CDR3 length is 15 residues. The V end was cut by 2 bases, the J end by 4 bases, with 14 bases between. The germline V gene encodes CDR1 GTSNPN and CDR2 SVGIG (reference sequence). The CDR3 sequence: CAWSFYGRGTGELFF. The CDR3, as DNA: TGTGCCTGGAGTTTCTACGGACGGGGCACCGGGGAGCTGTTTTTT.